This T cell receptor beta chain was identified during a study of blood T cell repertoires in COVID-19. Turning to the study itself: The analysed material was cDNA or gDNA that came from T cells, B-cell-depleted T cells, or PBMCs.

Clinical histories supplied by participants themselves formed the basis of cohort assignment. Two negative PCRs, clearance, or symptom resolution were required of recovered Cohort 3 donors. Original analysis: Nucleated cell number was recorded as an estimate derived from reference gene primer amplification. The method was immunoSEQ multiplex PCR; TCRdb's version includes in-frame clones alone and lacks a portion of them. V, J and clone size reflect that table, while D and trimming were determined from the DNA. The table lists roughly 300,000 clones, under 95% of them singletons. Sequenced material: PBMCs or T cells enriched from blood (not recorded which). The sequence derives from a woman aged 30 to 39 who had recovered from COVID-19.

The CDR3 DNA reads TGTGCCAGTAGTATGAGGGGGTGGGCTGAGCAGTTCTTC. Translated, it gives CASSMRGWAEQFF. This chain links TRBV19 with TRBJ2-1; D possibly corresponds to TRBD1 (6 bases). CDR3 size: 13 residues. Per germline, CDR1 LNHDA and CDR2 SQIVND (reference sequence). V lost 3 bases and J 9 bases, leaving 12 bases between the germline ends.